Following are 26 T cell receptor beta chains from one sample sequenced in a study of T-cell reconstitution after alpha-beta-depleted transplantation in children. Unique molecular identifiers featured in how the TCRbeta library was prepared. TCRdb reprocessed the PCR reads via MiXCR and lists one record per CDR3 protein. There are 500,000 to 600,000 distinct CDR3 sequences in the sample; 25% to 30% occur only once, and 36% lies in the top ten. This sample comprised PBMCs, obtained before TCRalphabeta/CD19-depleted stem cell transplant. These receptors were taken from a boy under two years old with Wiskott-Aldrich syndrome, due to receive a stem cell transplant.

The DNA for the CDR3 is TGTGCCAGCAGCTTAGTCTTTGACAGGGACGGGAAGACCCAGTACTTC. Amino acid sequence: CASSLVFDRDGKTQYF. The chain links TRBV7-9 to TRBJ2-5; 7 bases align to TRBD1. The CDR3 loop spans 16 amino acids. The trim removed 1 base at V and 6 bases at J, leaving 11 bases unmatched. Germline CDR1 SEHNR, CDR2 FQNEAQ (reference sequence).

The CDR3 sequence is CATALSGNYNEQFF. The CDR3 nucleotides are TGTGCCACCGCCCTTAGCGGGAATTACAATGAGCAGTTCTTC. The chain has TRBV27 and TRBJ2-1; 8 bases agree with TRBD2. The CDR3 has 14 amino acids. In germline, CDR1 is MNHEY, CDR2 SMNVEV (reference sequence). Trimming removed 10 bases from V and 4 bases from J; junction bases left unmatched: 9.

The chain employs TRBV5-1 and TRBJ2-1; 10 positions agree with TRBD2. The CDR3 length is 14 residues. The trim removed 4 bases at V and 6 bases at J, leaving 4 bases unmatched. Germline-derived CDR1 and CDR2 are SGHRS and YFSETQ. In DNA form, the CDR3 reads TGCGCCAGCAGCGACCCTAGCGGGAGCAATGAGCAGTTCTTC. Translated: CASSDPSGSNEQFF.

This chain connects TRBV20-1 to TRBJ2-5, with TRBD1 as a possible D gene (6 bases). From germline, CDR1 is DFQATT and CDR2 SNEGSKA (reference sequence). Trimming pared 6 bases from V and 0 bases from J, leaving 17 bases between. The length of the CDR3 is 15 residues. The CDR3 loop reads CSARTTGLYQETQYF. The CDR3 region has the DNA TGCAGTGCCAGGACGACAGGATTGTACCAAGAGACCCAGTACTTC.

The chain joins TRBV4-1 to TRBJ1-2, with D unresolved. The CDR3 runs 15 residues. Trimming cost V 2 bases and J 7 bases, with 17 bases left between them. Germline-derived CDR1 and CDR2 are MGHRA and YSYEKL. DNA for the CDR3: TGCGCCAGCAGCCAACCCGACATGGGAGGGTCTGGCTACACCTTC. Amino acids: CASSQPDMGGSGYTF.

The J gene is TRBJ2-7, the V gene TRBV27; D gene uncertain. The CDR3 consists of 13 residues. Trimming shortened V by 8 bases and J by 3 bases, and 14 bases separated the two germline ends. The germline V gene has CDR1 MNHEY and CDR2 SMNVEV (reference sequence). The CDR3: CASSYFDGYEQYF. CDR3 in DNA: TGTGCCAGCTCCTACTTCGACGGCTACGAGCAGTACTTC.

This clonotype has more than one count but fewer than ten. The V gene is TRBV5-1, the J gene TRBJ2-7, with TRBD2 identical over 7 bases. Germline V gene sequence: CDR1 SGHRS, CDR2 YFSETQ. CDR3 length: 16 residues. J was trimmed by 0 bases and V by 2 bases; bases with no gene match: 8. CDR3 in DNA: TGCGCCAGCAGCTTTTCAATAGCGGGCCTCTCCTACGAGCAGTACTTC. Translated: CASSFSIAGLSYEQYF.

The rearrangement links TRBV6-1 to TRBJ2-7, with TRBD2 matching over 11 bases. J lost 6 bases, V lost 4 bases, and 8 bases had no gene match. Germline CDR1 MNHNS, CDR2 SASEGT. The CDR3 runs to 15 residues. CDR3 coding DNA: TGTGCCAGCAGTGCCCTTAGCGGGAGGGCCTCCGAGCAGTACTTC. Encoded protein: CASSALSGRASEQYF.

The chain joins TRBV12-3 or TRBV12-4 to TRBJ1-1, with unresolved D. The CDR3 length is 13 residues. V lost 6 bases to trimming and J lost 2 bases, with 10 bases between them. The DNA for the CDR3 is TGTGCCAGCAGCTCAGGAGATAACACTGAAGCTTTCTTT. Translating it yields CASSSGDNTEAFF.

This clonotype was seen a handful of times. The chain links TRBV5-1 to TRBJ1-1; D is unclear. V shed 7 bases and J shed 3 bases, with 13 bases lying between them. Germline V gene data show CDR1 as SGHRS and CDR2 as YFSETQ. CDR3 length equals 13 residues. The CDR3 bases are TGCGCCAGCCATTGGTCCGAGGACACTGAAGCTTTCTTT. It translates to CASHWSEDTEAFF.

This chain links TRBV5-1 with TRBJ2-1; 7 bases match TRBD1. This CDR3 contains 15 residues. V lost 1 base to trimming and J lost 7 bases; unmatched junction nucleotides: 8. CDR1 SGHRS and CDR2 YFSETQ come from the germline V gene. CDR3 residues: CASSLFGTAGNEQFF. DNA of the CDR3: TGCGCCAGCAGCTTGTTCGGGACAGCAGGAAATGAGCAGTTCTTC. Full variable domain (missing parts from reference TRBV5-1 and TRBJ2-1): KAGVTQTPRYLIKTRGQQVTLSCSPISGHRSVSWYQQTPGQGLQFLFEYFSETQRNKGNFPGRFSGRQFSNSRSEMNVSTLELGDSALYLCASSLFGTAGNEQFFGPGTRLTVL.

The rearrangement uses TRBV4-1 and TRBJ2-1; 8 bases agree with TRBD2. The CDR3 sequence is 16 residues long. The J segment lost 2 bases and the V segment lost 0 bases, leaving 3 bases of the junction unmatched. CDR1 and CDR2 (germline): MGHRA, YSYEKL. The CDR3 reads CASSQDLSGAYNEQFF. CDR3 bases: TGCGCCAGCAGCCAAGATCTTAGCGGGGCCTACAATGAGCAGTTCTTC.

In regard to this clonotype: Without the conserved terminal phenylalanine or tryptophan, this CDR3 likely stems from a read error. The rearrangement uses TRBV29-1 and TRBJ2-3; 7 bases line up with TRBD2. CDR3 size: 13 residues. The trim removed 7 bases at V and 2 bases at J, leaving 6 bases unmatched. Germline lookup yields CDR1 SQVTM and CDR2 ANQGSEA. The CDR3 region has the DNA TGCAGCGGCTTTAGCGGGCCCACAGATACGCAGTATTCT. This sequence encodes CSGFSGPTDTQYS.

V is TRBV4-1 and J is TRBJ2-7, with 8 bases matching TRBD1. The CDR3 contains 15 residues. CDR1 is MGHRA and CDR2 is YSYEKL in the germline V gene. The V and J ends lost 3 bases and 5 bases, in that order; junction bases with no gene match: 9. CDR3 region: CASSQQGASGDEQYF. CDR3 in DNA: TGCGCCAGCAGCCAGCAGGGGGCGTCTGGGGACGAGCAGTACTTC.

The gene calls are TRBV12-3 or TRBV12-4 and TRBJ2-5, with 8 bases lining up with TRBD1. CDR3 length: 16 residues. V was clipped by 5 bases and J by 3 bases; unmatched bases: 11. The CDR3 protein is CASSPFSGQGEETQYF. The DNA of the CDR3 is TGTGCCAGCAGTCCCTTTTCTGGACAGGGCGAAGAGACCCAGTACTTC.

This chain links TRBV9 with TRBJ2-3; TRBD2 matches at 7 bases. J lost 3 bases, V lost 0 bases, and 7 bases had no gene match. The CDR3 has 16 residues. Germline CDR1 SGDLS, CDR2 YYNGEE. CDR3: CASSVVAGVGTDTQYF. In DNA form, the CDR3 reads TGTGCCAGCAGCGTAGTGGCGGGAGTTGGGACAGATACGCAGTATTTT.

This clonotype was recorded a few times. J is TRBJ2-1 and V is TRBV7-3; 10 bases align to TRBD2. This CDR3 is 15 amino acids long. In germline, CDR1 is SGHTA, CDR2 FQGTGA. Trimming cost V 0 bases and J 9 bases; bases outside gene matches: 5. CDR3 DNA sequence: TGTGCCAGCAGCTTAACTAGCGGGAGGAATGGTGAGCAGTTCTTC. Encoded protein: CASSLTSGRNGEQFF.

This clonotype has ten or more counts. The chain employs TRBV5-1 and TRBJ2-3; TRBD2 might be the D (6 bases). This CDR3 is 15 amino acids long. The V gene lost 1 base and the J gene lost 3 bases, with 12 bases spanning the gap. Germline values: CDR1 SGHRS, CDR2 YFSETQ. This CDR3 is CASSLFGGETDTQYF. The CDR3 DNA follows: TGCGCCAGCAGCTTGTTCGGGGGAGAGACAGATACGCAGTATTTT.

In its sample, this clonotype was seen a few times. This chain links TRBV6-5 with TRBJ2-3; tentatively, D is TRBD1 or TRBD2 (5 bases each). Trimming shortened V by 2 bases and J by 6 bases, and 12 bases separated the two germline ends. The V gene's germline CDR1 is MNHEY and CDR2 SVGAGI. This CDR3 has 14 residues. The chain's CDR3 is CASSYGTPPDTQYF. DNA of the CDR3: TGTGCCAGCAGTTACGGGACCCCGCCGGATACGCAGTATTTT.

This clonotype was detected only once. This sequence joins TRBV18 and TRBJ1-5, with a weak D call TRBD1 (6 bases). Germline V gene data show CDR1 as KGHSH and CDR2 as LQKENI. The CDR3 is made up of 17 amino acids. Trimming left V 2 bases short and J 3 bases short, with 17 bases between. The CDR3 DNA sequence: TGTGCCAGCTCACCAAACGAACCAGGGGTCTTCAATCAGCCCCAGCATTTT. This sequence encodes CASSPNEPGVFNQPQHF.

The chain combines TRBV20-1 with TRBJ2-1, with D possibly being TRBD1 or TRBD2 (5 bases each). V lost 6 bases and J 8 bases, leaving 20 bases between the germline ends. This CDR3 comprises 14 residues. Germline-derived CDR1 and CDR2 are DFQATT and SNEGSKA (reference sequence). CDR3 DNA: TGCAGTGCCAATTGGGGGAGTTCTGGGGATGAGCAGTTCTTC. Its translation: CSANWGSSGDEQFF.

The chain combines TRBV28 with TRBJ2-1; 8 nucleotides line up with TRBD2. CDR1 and CDR2 (germline): MDHEN, SYDVKM. This CDR3 spans 13 amino acids. J was trimmed by 3 bases and V by 8 bases; bases with no gene match: 3. In DNA form, the CDR3 reads TGTGCCAGCCAGCGGGGGTTCTACAATGAGCAGTTCTTC. Protein product: CASQRGFYNEQFF. The entire variable domain, with the rest obtained from reference TRBV28 and TRBJ2-1, is as follows: DVKVTQSSRYLVKRTGEKVFLECVQDMDHENMFWYRQDPGLGLRLIYFSYDVKMKEKGDIPEGYSVSREKKERFSLILESASTNQTSMYLCASQRGFYNEQFFGPGTRLTVL.

The chain recombines TRBV27 with TRBJ1-2, with 8 bases identical to TRBD1. The germline CDR1 and CDR2 sequences are MNHEY and SMNVEV (reference sequence). Losses at the gene ends were 4 bases for V and 4 bases for J; bases not matched to a gene: 2. This CDR3 contains 13 residues. CDR3 nucleotides: TGTGCCAGCAGTTATACAGGGGGCTATGGCTACACCTTC. Translation gives CASSYTGGYGYTF.

J is TRBJ1-3 and V is TRBV15; 8 nucleotides align to TRBD1. The CDR3 sequence is 16 residues long. Germline lookup yields CDR1 LNHNV and CDR2 YYDKDF (reference sequence). The J segment lost 2 bases and the V segment lost 2 bases, leaving 5 bases of the junction unmatched. CDR3 sequence: CATSRLLTGAGNTIYF. The CDR3 coding sequence is TGTGCCACCAGCAGACTTCTGACAGGGGCTGGAAACACCATATATTTT.

The chain's CDR3 is CASSLGQGINEQYF. In DNA, the CDR3 is TGCGCCAGCAGCTTGGGGCAGGGGATCAACGAGCAGTACTTC. This rearrangement joins TRBV5-1 to TRBJ2-7; D perhaps matches TRBD1 (6 bases). The germline V gene encodes CDR1 SGHRS and CDR2 YFSETQ. This CDR3 spans 14 amino acids. V was cut by 0 bases and J by 5 bases, with 12 bases left in between.

Only a few counts were recorded for this clonotype. V usage is TRBV10-3 and J usage is TRBJ2-7; 7 bases align to TRBD2. The CDR3 consists of 14 residues. The junction had 10 bases not matched to a gene; V was cut back by 10 bases and J by 1 base. Per germline, CDR1 ENHRY and CDR2 SYGVKD. In DNA form, the CDR3 reads TGTGCCACAAATGGGGCTAGCGGATCCTACGAGCAGTACTTC. It encodes CATNGASGSYEQYF.